This T cell receptor (beta chain) came from a study of T-cell memory formation after mild COVID-19 (dated by TCRdb to the early 2020s). About the full investigation: TCR sequence clusters from the two donors were largely donor specific. In two donors, T-cell clones that expanded and contracted after mild COVID-19 were tracked by sequencing TCRalpha and TCRbeta repertoires over time. Two young, previously healthy adult volunteers, one female and one male, were included in the cohort. Paper-wide results and their limitations: Balanced CD4/CD8 phenotypes were observed for clones contracting from day 15 to 85, whereas a bias towards CD4+ was observed for a second wave of clones expanding from day 15 to 37. Whether the second-wave clones peaking on day 37 were SARS-CoV-2 specific was not confirmed. Some responding clones were detected in pre-infection memory, suggesting pre-existing cross-reactive memory T cells joined the SARS-CoV-2 response. Contracting CD4+ clones were found mainly in CM and EM memory subsets, while CD8+ clones were enriched in EMRA. Only a couple of mild cases were covered in the study, and larger cohorts including severe cases with pre-infection samples were considered necessary.

A note on this clonotype: Its antigen is currently not known. Per-base quality was not reported, and no clone a single base away is much larger than it.

Sequencing was carried out with an Illumina NovaSeq 6000. cDNA libraries for TCRalpha and TCRbeta were prepared by 5'RACE using constant-segment primers, with sample barcodes and unique molecular identifiers added. Trizol reagent was used to extract RNA from every sample. Amplification of the libraries took two PCR steps, and the second step added a second sample barcode plus Illumina TruSeq adapters. Libraries were sequenced on an Illumina NovaSeq with 2 x 150 bp paired-end reads. The authors processed their data as follows. With migec v1.2.7, reads were demultiplexed and then collapsed into UMI-guided consensus sequences. Using mixcr v2.1.11, UMI consensuses were aligned to TRA and TRB V and J templates and then assembled into clonotypes. A clonotype was counted as expanded or contracted only when both edgeR and NoisET called the clonotype significant, with the noise models trained on biological replicates. For edgeR calls, the thresholds were a false discovery rate-adjusted p below 0.01 and a log2 fold-change of 1. PCA with hierarchical clustering of max-normalized trajectories of the 1000 most abundant clonotypes was used as exploratory dynamics analysis. Separately sequenced CD4+ and CD8+ repertoires were used to assign a CD4 or CD8 phenotype to each responding clone. TCRdb reran the public reads through fastp at Q25 and MiXCR, keeping productive beta chains. For every CDR3 protein sequence, its rows merge into one entry that carries the most common genes and DNA. Here the V and J calls rest on TCRdb's processing, not on the authors' analysis. Within this sample are about 360,000 distinct CDR3 sequences, with about 15% of them counted one time only. The ten biggest clones cover under 25% of the sample.

PBMCs were isolated by Ficoll-Paque density gradient centrifugation. Sequencing was done on a sample of PBMCs or a T cell subset sorted from them (not recorded which). This TCR came from a man aged 18 to 30 who had mild COVID-19 (a few samples of this study predate the infection). The sample titles of this study are shuffled in the database, so cell type and time point are left out; the donor was told from shared clones.

The CDR3 is CASSYSLTAAGANVLTF. The sequence in DNA is TGTGCCAGCAGTTACTCTCTTACGGCGGCTGGGGCCAACGTCCTGACTTTC. The rearrangement combines TRBV6-5 with TRBJ2-6, with no reliable assignment of the D segment. Trimming removed 0 bases from V and 2 bases from J, leaving 11 bases between the germline ends. The germline V gene supplies CDR1 MNHEY and CDR2 SVGAGI. The CDR3, cysteine through phenylalanine, is 17 amino acids long. Just CDR3 DNA is preserved here, 51 bases in frame from base 1.